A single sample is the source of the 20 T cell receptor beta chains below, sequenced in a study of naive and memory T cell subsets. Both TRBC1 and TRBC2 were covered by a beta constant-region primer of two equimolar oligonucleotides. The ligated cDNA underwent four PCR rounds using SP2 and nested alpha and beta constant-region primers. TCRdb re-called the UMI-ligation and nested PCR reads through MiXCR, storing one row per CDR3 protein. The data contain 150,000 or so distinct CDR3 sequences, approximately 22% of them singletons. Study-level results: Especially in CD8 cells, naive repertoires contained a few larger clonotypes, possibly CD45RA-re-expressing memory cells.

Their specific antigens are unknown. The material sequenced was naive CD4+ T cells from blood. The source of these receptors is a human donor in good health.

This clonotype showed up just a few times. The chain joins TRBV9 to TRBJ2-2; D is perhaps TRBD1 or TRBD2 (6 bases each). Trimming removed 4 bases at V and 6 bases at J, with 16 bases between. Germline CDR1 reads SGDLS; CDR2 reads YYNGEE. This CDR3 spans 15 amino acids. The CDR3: CASSPRWGAPGELFF. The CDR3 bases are TGTGCCAGCAGCCCTCGATGGGGGGCCCCCGGGGAGCTGTTTTTT.

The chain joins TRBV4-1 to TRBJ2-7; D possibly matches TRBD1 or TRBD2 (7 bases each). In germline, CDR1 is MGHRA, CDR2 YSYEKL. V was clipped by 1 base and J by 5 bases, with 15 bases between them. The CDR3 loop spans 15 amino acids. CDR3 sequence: CASSQVGQGGDEQYF. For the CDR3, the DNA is TGCGCCAGCAGCCAAGTTGGGCAGGGGGGGGACGAGCAGTACTTC.

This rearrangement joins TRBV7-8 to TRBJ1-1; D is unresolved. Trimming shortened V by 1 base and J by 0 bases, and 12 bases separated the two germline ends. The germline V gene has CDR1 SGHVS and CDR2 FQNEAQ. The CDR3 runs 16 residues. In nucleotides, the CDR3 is TGTGCCAGCAGCTTAGGTACGGCTGAAATGAACACTGAAGCTTTCTTT. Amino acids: CASSLGTAEMNTEAFF.

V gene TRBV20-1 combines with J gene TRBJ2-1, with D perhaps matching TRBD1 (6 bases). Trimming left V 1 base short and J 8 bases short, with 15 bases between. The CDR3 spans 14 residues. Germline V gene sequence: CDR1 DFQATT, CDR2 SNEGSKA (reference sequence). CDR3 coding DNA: TGCAGTGCTAGAGCATTACAGGGTTTCGATGAGCAGTTCTTC. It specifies CSARALQGFDEQFF.

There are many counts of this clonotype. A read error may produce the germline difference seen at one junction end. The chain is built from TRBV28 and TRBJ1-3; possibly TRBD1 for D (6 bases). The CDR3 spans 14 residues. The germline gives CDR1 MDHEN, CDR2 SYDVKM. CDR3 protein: CASTKQGSANTIYF. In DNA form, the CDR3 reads TGTGCCAGCACCAAACAGGGATCTGCAAACACCATATATTTT.

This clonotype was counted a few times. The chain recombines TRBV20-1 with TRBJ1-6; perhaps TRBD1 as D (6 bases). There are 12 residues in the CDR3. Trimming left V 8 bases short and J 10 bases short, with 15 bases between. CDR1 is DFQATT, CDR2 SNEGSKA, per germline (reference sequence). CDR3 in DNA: TGCAGTTTCATGGGGGGGGGCTCACCCCTCCACTTT. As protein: CSFMGGGSPLHF.

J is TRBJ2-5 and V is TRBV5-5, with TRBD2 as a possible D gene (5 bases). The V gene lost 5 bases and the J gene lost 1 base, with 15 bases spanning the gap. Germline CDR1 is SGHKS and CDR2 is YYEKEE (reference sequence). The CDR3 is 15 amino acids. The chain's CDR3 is CASRLRSALQETQYF. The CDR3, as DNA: TGTGCCAGCAGATTGCGTAGCGCGCTCCAAGAGACCCAGTACTTC.

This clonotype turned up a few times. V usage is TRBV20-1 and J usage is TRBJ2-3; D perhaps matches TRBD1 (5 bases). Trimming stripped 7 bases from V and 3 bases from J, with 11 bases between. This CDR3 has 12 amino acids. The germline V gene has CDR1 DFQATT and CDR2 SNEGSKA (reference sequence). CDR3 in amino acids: CSVRQGTDTQYF. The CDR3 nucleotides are TGCAGTGTTCGGCAGGGAACAGATACGCAGTATTTT.

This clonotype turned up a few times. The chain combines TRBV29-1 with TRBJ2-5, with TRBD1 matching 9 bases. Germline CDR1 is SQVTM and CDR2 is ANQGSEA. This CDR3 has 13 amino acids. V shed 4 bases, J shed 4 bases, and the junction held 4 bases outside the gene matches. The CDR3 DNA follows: TGCAGCGTTGCCGGGACAGGGTTAGAGACCCAGTACTTC. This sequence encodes CSVAGTGLETQYF.

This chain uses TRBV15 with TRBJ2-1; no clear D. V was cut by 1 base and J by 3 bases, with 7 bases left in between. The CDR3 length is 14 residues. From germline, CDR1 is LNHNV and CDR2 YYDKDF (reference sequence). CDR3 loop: CATSRGTYYNEQFF. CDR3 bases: TGTGCCACCAGCAGAGGCACCTACTACAATGAGCAGTTCTTC.

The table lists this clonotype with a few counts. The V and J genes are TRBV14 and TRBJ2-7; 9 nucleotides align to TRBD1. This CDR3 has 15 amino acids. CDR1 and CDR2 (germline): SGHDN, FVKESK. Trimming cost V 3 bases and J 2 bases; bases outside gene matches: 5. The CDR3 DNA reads TGTGCCAGCAGCCATGGAAGGACAGGGGCCTACGAGCAGTACTTC. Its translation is CASSHGRTGAYEQYF.

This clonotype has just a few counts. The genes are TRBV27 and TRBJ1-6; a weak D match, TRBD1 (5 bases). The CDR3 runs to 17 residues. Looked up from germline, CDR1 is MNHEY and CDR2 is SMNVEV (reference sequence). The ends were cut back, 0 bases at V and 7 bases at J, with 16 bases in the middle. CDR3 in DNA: TGTGCCAGCAGTTTATCGCGAGGGGCCCGCGGGAATTCACCCCTCCACTTT. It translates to CASSLSRGARGNSPLHF.

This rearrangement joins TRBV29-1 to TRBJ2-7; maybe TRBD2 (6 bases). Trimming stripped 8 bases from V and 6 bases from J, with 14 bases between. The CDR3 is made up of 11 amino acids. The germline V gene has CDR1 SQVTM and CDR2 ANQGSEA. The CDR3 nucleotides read TGCAGCTTCGTGGACTATTCCGAGCAGTACTTC. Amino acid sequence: CSFVDYSEQYF.

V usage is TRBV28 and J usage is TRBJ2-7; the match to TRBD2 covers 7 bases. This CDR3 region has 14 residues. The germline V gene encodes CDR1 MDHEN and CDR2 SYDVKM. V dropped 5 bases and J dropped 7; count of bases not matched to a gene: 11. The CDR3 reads CASSRLGGLGEQYF. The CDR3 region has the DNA TGTGCCAGCAGTCGACTAGGCGGACTAGGGGAGCAGTACTTC.

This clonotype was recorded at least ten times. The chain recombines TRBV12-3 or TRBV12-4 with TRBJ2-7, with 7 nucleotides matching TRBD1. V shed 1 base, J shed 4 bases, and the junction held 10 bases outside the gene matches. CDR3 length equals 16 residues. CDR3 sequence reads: CASSLEGGLGSYEQYF. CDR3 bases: TGTGCCAGCAGTTTAGAAGGGGGCCTAGGTAGTTACGAGCAGTACTTC.

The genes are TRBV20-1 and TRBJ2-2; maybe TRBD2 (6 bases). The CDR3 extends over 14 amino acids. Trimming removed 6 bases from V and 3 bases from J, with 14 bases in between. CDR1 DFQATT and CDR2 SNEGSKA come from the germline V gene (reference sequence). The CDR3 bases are TGCAGTGCAAGCCGACAGCGGGACACCGGGGAGCTGTTTTTT. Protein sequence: CSASRQRDTGELFF.

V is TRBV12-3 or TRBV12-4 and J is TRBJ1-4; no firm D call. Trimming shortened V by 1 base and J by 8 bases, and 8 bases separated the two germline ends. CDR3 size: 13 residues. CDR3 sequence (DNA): TGTGCCAGCAGTTTAGTTTCGGGGGAAAAACTGTTTTTT. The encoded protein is CASSLVSGEKLFF.

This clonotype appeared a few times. DNA for the CDR3: TGTGCCAGCAGTGGTACCGGGACAGGGGGATACGAGCAGTACTTC. Its translation: CASSGTGTGGYEQYF. The genes are TRBV28 and TRBJ2-7; TRBD1 aligns across 11 bases. V trimming: 5 bases; J trimming: 4 bases; junction bases outside the gene matches: 7. Germline-derived CDR1 and CDR2 are MDHEN and SYDVKM. This CDR3 spans 15 amino acids.

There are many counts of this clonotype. CDR3 protein: CASSYSPWRGSETQYF. CDR3 nucleotides: TGTGCCAGCAGTTACTCGCCCTGGCGGGGTTCGGAGACCCAGTACTTC. The genes are TRBV6-2 or TRBV6-3 and TRBJ2-5; a weak D match, TRBD2 (6 bases). The CDR3 consists of 16 residues. Trimming cost V 0 bases and J 5 bases, with 16 bases left between them. Germline CDR1 MNHEY, CDR2 SVGEGT.

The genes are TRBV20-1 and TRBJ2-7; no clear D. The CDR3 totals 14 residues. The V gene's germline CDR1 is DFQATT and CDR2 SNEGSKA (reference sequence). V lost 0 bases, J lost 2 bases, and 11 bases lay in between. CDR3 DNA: TGCAGTGCTAGAGATCTAGGAGTAGCCTACGAGCAGTACTTC. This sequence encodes CSARDLGVAYEQYF.